A single sample gave rise to the 18 T cell receptor beta chains below, sequenced in a study of blood T cell repertoires in COVID-19. The assay was immunoSEQ multiplex PCR, and TCRdb's table has in-frame clones only and misses some. Of around 190,000 clones in the sample, around 77% were seen once. The sequenced sample consisted of peripheral blood. The receptors derive from a man aged 70 or older with active or convalescent COVID-19.

This clone appeared once. The chain recombines TRBV6-6 with TRBJ2-5, with 7 positions matching TRBD2. Germline values: CDR1 MNHNY, CDR2 SVGAGI (reference sequence). V shed 2 bases and J 1 base; nucleotides not matched to a gene: 1. This CDR3 contains 14 residues. The CDR3: CASSYPGGQETQYF. CDR3 sequence (DNA): TGTGCCAGCAGTTACCCGGGGGGCCAAGAGACCCAGTACTTC.

The chain joins TRBV7-9 to TRBJ2-3, with unresolved D. Germline V CDR1 and CDR2: SEHNR, FQNEAQ (reference sequence). V lost 3 bases to trimming and J lost 5 bases, with 9 bases between them. The CDR3 consists of 13 residues. CDR3 sequence reads: CASSFVPGDTQYF. DNA of the CDR3: TGTGCCAGCAGCTTTGTTCCGGGAGATACGCAGTATTTT. Complete variable domain (other parts from reference TRBV7-9 and TRBJ2-3): DTGVSQNPRHKITKRGQNVTFRCDPISEHNRLYWYRQTLGQGPEFLTYFQNEAQLEKSRLLSDRFSAERPKGSFSTLEIQRTEQGDSAMYLCASSFVPGDTQYFGPGTRLTVL.

The chain couples TRBV7-2 to TRBJ1-2, with 10 bases matching TRBD1. The CDR3 is made up of 14 amino acids. The junction had 2 bases not matched to a gene; V was cut back by 5 bases and J by 2 bases. Germline V gives CDR1 SGHTA, CDR2 FQGNSA. The CDR3: CASSKGQGNYGYTF. The CDR3 bases are TGTGCCAGCAGCAAGGGACAGGGGAACTATGGCTACACCTTC.

The chain recombines TRBV6-6 with TRBJ1-1; D is unresolved. Trimming removed 4 bases from V and 8 bases from J, with 11 bases in between. Germline CDR1 MNHNY, CDR2 SVGAGI (reference sequence). CDR3 length equals 12 residues. DNA for the CDR3: TGTGCCAGCAGTTTGGTGTCCAGGGAAGCTTTCTTT. The encoded protein is CASSLVSREAFF.

This clone is a singleton in its sample. The rearrangement joins TRBV12-3 or TRBV12-4 to TRBJ2-2; TRBD2 is a possible D gene (6 bases). The CDR3 spans 11 residues. Trimming pared 7 bases from V and 8 bases from J, leaving 8 bases between. CDR3 DNA: TGTGCCAGCACCCGGGAGGGGGAGCTGTTTTTT. Translation: CASTREGELFF.

This chain's CDR3 is CASSSQGAVFYEQYF. The CDR3 region has the DNA TGTGCCAGCAGCTCCCAGGGGGCCGTCTTTTACGAGCAGTACTTC. The chain couples TRBV7-2 to TRBJ2-7; 8 bases agree with TRBD1. V shed 4 bases and J 4 bases; nucleotides not matched to a gene: 9. Germline assignment: CDR1 SGHTA and CDR2 FQGNSA. The CDR3 is 15 amino acids. The variable domain in full, completed from reference TRBV7-2 and TRBJ2-7, reads GAGVSQSPSNKVTEKGKDVELRCDPISGHTALYWYRQSLGQGLEFLIYFQGNSAPDKSGLPSDRFSAERTGGSVSTLTIQRTQQEDSAVYLCASSSQGAVFYEQYFGPGTRLTVT.

The V and J genes are TRBV5-1 and TRBJ2-1; 8 bases line up with TRBD2. CDR1 and CDR2 (germline): SGHRS, YFSETQ. The CDR3 is made up of 14 amino acids. V lost 5 bases and J lost 8; bases outside the gene matches: 9. The CDR3 DNA is TGCGCCAGCAGGACCAGTCTAGCGGGCCATGAGCAGTTCTTC. This translates into CASRTSLAGHEQFF.

The V gene is TRBV3-1 (or the pseudogene TRBV3-2), the J gene TRBJ2-3; 12 bases fit TRBD2. The ends lost 1 base at V and 8 bases at J; junction bases unmatched: 10. This CDR3 has 17 amino acids. The germline CDR1 and CDR2 sequences are LGHDT and YNNKEL (reference sequence). Here the CDR3 DNA reads TGTGCCAGCAGCCAAGGGCTAGCGGGGGGGCAGGGTAGTACGCAGTATTTT. This codes for CASSQGLAGGQGSTQYF.

The chain recombines TRBV2 with TRBJ2-5; D possibly corresponds to TRBD2 (6 bases). The CDR3 has 14 amino acids. Germline V gene lookup returns CDR1 SNHLY and CDR2 FYNNEI. The V and J ends lost 4 bases and 0 bases respectively, with 9 bases between them. The CDR3 is CASSVWDYQETQYF. As DNA, the CDR3 is TGTGCCAGCAGTGTATGGGACTACCAAGAGACCCAGTACTTC.

This chain uses TRBV9 with TRBJ2-4; tentative D call: TRBD2 (5 bases). Trimming removed 0 bases at V and 7 bases at J, with 14 bases between. This CDR3 is built from 15 residues. Germline V gives CDR1 SGDLS, CDR2 YYNGEE. The CDR3 loop is CASSVGPEVGNIQYF. The CDR3 coding sequence is TGTGCCAGCAGCGTAGGTCCGGAGGTGGGGAACATTCAGTACTTC.

The chain recombines TRBV15 with TRBJ1-3, with TRBD1 matching over 10 bases. CDR3 length: 15 amino acids. Germline trimming cut 3 bases from V and 3 bases from J; bases unmatched to any gene: 2. Germline-derived CDR1 and CDR2 are LNHNV and YYDKDF (reference sequence). The CDR3 region is CATSRDRGDGNTIYF. DNA for the CDR3: TGTGCCACCAGCAGGGACAGGGGGGATGGAAACACCATATATTTT.

Concerning this clone: Other nucleotide sequences from this sample produce the same CDR3. The gene calls are TRBV30 and TRBJ1-6; tentative D call: TRBD1 (6 bases). Looked up from germline, CDR1 is GTSNPN and CDR2 is SVGIG (reference sequence). Trimming left V 0 bases short and J 7 bases short, with 13 bases between. The CDR3 consists of 15 residues. The CDR3: CAWSVQGPLNSPLHF. Here the CDR3 DNA reads TGTGCCTGGAGTGTACAGGGCCCCCTCAATTCACCCCTCCACTTT. The full variable domain, completed using reference TRBV30 and TRBJ1-6, is SQTIHQWPATLVQPVGSPLSLECTVEGTSNPNLYWYRQAAGRGLQLLFYSVGIGQISSEVPQNLSASRPQDRQFILSSKKLLLSDSGFYLCAWSVQGPLNSPLHFGNGTRLTVT.

V is TRBV18 and J is TRBJ1-1, with unresolved D. Trimming removed 6 bases at V and 2 bases at J, with 19 bases between. Germline CDR1 KGHSH, CDR2 LQKENI. CDR3 length: 16 amino acids. CDR3 DNA: TGTGCCAGCTCGCCTGTAGAGCTGTCCCCCAACACTGAAGCTTTCTTT. Translation gives CASSPVELSPNTEAFF.

This chain links TRBV5-6 with TRBJ2-5; TRBD2 matches 8 bases. The length of the CDR3 is 17 residues. V trimming: 0 bases; J trimming: 5 bases; junction bases outside the gene matches: 12. CDR1 and CDR2 from the germline V gene are SGHDT and YYEEEE. The CDR3 spells CASSLVGRGKAGETQYF. The CDR3 bases are TGTGCCAGCAGCTTGGTCGGGAGGGGCAAGGCCGGGGAGACCCAGTACTTC. The full variable domain, completed using reference TRBV5-6 and TRBJ2-5, is DAGVTQSPTHLIKTRGQQVTLRCSPKSGHDTVSWYQQALGQGPQFIFQYYEEEERQRGNFPDRFSGHQFPNYSSELNVNALLLGDSALYLCASSLVGRGKAGETQYFGPGTRLLVL.

The V gene is TRBV7-6, the J gene TRBJ2-3; D may be TRBD1 (7 bases). CDR3 length: 16 residues. The ends were cut back, 8 bases at V and 7 bases at J, with 25 bases in the middle. Germline lookup yields CDR1 SGHVS and CDR2 FNYEAQ. CDR3 sequence reads: CASGPWRGPKTNTQYF. The CDR3 coding sequence is TGTGCCAGCGGCCCTTGGAGGGGGCCTAAGACGAATACGCAGTATTTT.

V is TRBV18 and J is TRBJ2-1; TRBD2 is a possible D gene (6 bases). Germline V CDR1 and CDR2: KGHSH, LQKENI. Deletions cut 0 bases from V and 7 bases from J, with 7 bases between. The CDR3 has 13 amino acids. CDR3 in DNA: TGTGCCAGCTCACCACCTGGGACTAATGAGCAGTTCTTC. This encodes CASSPPGTNEQFF.

The chain recombines TRBV11-3 with TRBJ2-3; the match to TRBD2 covers 10 bases. The CDR3 is 15 residues long. Germline CDR1 is SGHNT and CDR2 is YENEEA. With V trimmed by 5 bases and J by 5 bases, 7 bases remained unmatched. The CDR3 coding sequence is TGTGCCAGCAGCCCTAGCGGGGGCCGGGGAGATACGCAGTATTTT. It specifies CASSPSGGRGDTQYF.

The V call is TRBV10-2, the J call TRBJ2-5, with 7 bases matching TRBD2. This CDR3 has 12 residues. CDR1 and CDR2 from the germline V gene are WSHSY and SAAADI. V lost 6 bases and J lost 6; bases outside the gene matches: 4. This CDR3 is CASRREGKTQYF. CDR3 bases: TGCGCCAGCAGGAGGGAGGGAAAGACCCAGTACTTC.